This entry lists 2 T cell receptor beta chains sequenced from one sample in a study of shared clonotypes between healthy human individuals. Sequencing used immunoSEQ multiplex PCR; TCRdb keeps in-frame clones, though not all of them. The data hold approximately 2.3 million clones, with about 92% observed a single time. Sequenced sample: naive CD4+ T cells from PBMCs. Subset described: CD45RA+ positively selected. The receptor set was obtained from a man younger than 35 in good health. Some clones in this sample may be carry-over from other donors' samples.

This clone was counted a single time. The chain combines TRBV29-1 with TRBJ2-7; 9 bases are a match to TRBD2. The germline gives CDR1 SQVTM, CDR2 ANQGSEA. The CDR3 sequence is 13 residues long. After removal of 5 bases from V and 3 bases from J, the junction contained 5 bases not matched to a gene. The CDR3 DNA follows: TGCAGCGTTCGCGGGAGGGCCCTCTACGAGCAGTACTTC. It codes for CSVRGRALYEQYF.

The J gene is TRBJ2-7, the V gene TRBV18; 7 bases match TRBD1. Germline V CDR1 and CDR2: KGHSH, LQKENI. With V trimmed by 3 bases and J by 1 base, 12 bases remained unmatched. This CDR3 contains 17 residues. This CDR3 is CASSPMVNRGGSYEQYF. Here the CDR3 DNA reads TGTGCCAGCTCACCGATGGTAAACAGGGGCGGATCCTACGAGCAGTACTTC.